This T cell receptor (beta chain) originates from a study of T cell responses to AZD1222 COVID-19 vaccine. General study results and limits: Unmutated variant regions are reportedly targeted by nearly half of spike-specific TCRs. Females outnumbered males among donors, who were mostly white British; clonal diversity was possibly underestimated. Researchers report vaccine-associated CD4 TCRs spanning spike, with dominance at 160-218 and 743-854.

V dropped 7 bases and J dropped 0; count of bases not matched to a gene: 5. This CDR3 has 15 amino acids. The germline gives CDR1 MNHEY, CDR2 SVGAGI. Clones were read by immunoSEQ multiplex PCR, and TCRdb kept only the in-frame ones, dropping some. The table includes some 180,000 clones, approximately 90% detected once. Details on this clone: What it binds is not known.

Some second doses came at about 4 weeks and others at about 12 weeks; these were pooled. The sequenced sample was peripheral blood, obtained 28 days after the second AZD1222 dose. The chain couples TRBV6-5 to TRBJ1-1, with 10 nucleotides matching TRBD1. The sequence was obtained from an adult who received the AZD1222 COVID-19 vaccine. CDR3 bases: TGTGCCAGCACCCGGGACAGGGGACTGAACACTGAAGCTTTCTTT. Residues: CASTRDRGLNTEAFF.